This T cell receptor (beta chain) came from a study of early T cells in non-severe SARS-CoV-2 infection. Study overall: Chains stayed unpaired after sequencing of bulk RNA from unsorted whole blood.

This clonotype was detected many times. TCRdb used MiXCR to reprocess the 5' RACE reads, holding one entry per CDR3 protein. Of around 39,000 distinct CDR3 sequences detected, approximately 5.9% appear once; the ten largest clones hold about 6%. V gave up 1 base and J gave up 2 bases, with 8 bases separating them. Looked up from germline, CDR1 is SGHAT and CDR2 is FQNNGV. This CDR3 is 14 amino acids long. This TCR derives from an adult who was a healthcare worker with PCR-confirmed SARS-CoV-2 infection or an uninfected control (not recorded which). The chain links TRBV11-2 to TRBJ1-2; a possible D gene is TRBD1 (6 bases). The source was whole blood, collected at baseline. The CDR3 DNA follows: TGTGCCAGCAGCTTAGCGGGGGCGAACTATGGCTACACCTTC. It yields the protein CASSLAGANYGYTF.